The 6 T cell receptor beta chains given below trace back to one sample, sequenced in a study of regulatory T cells in long-lasting Graves disease. The time point is: newly diagnosed GD, antithyroid drugs for less than 3 months. PBMC-extracted RNA yielded the TCR library. Investigators prepared the TCR beta libraries by applying iRepertoire HTBI primers and Arm-PCR of CDR3 regions. TCRdb independently ran MiXCR on the multiplex PCR reads; one entry per CDR3 protein. The sample shows about 620,000 distinct CDR3 sequences, around 17% of them seen only once. Separately, the same data were catalogued under a study of T cells in Graves' hyperthyroidism and ophthalmopathy.

This material consisted of peripheral blood mononuclear cells (PBMCs), taken at new diagnosis, from a patient treated with antithyroid drugs. These receptor sequences come from a woman in her twenties or thirties with Graves disease.

This clonotype was counted many times. Here the CDR3 DNA reads TGTGCCAGCAGCCAAGACGTTGGGTCCACAGATACGCAGTATTTT. Translation gives CASSQDVGSTDTQYF. The V gene is TRBV14, the J gene TRBJ2-3, with D uncertain. Germline CDR1 reads SGHDN; CDR2 reads FVKESK. Trimming took off 0 bases at V and 2 bases at J, with 9 bases between the two ends. The CDR3 covers 15 residues.

As for this clonotype: A much larger clone differs from this one at a single base, so this may be a read error. This chain links TRBV2 with TRBJ2-1; 13 nucleotides agree with TRBD2. This CDR3 is 20 amino acids long. Looked up from germline, CDR1 is SNHLY and CDR2 is FYNNEI. The CDR3: CASKTPGLAGKGSSYTEQFF. For the CDR3, the DNA is TGTGCCAGTAAGACTCCGGGACTAGCGGGAAAGGGGAGCTCCTACACTGAGCAGTTCTTC.

This clonotype was seen repeatedly, ten times or more. This chain uses TRBV27 with TRBJ1-5; 9 nucleotides line up with TRBD1. CDR1 and CDR2 from the germline V gene are MNHEY and SMNVEV (reference sequence). The CDR3 sequence is 18 residues long. The V and J ends lost 1 base and 3 bases, in that order; junction bases with no gene match: 10. In nucleotides, the CDR3 is TGTGCCAGCAGTTTATACGGGACAGGGTCGTCCCTCAATCAGCCCCAGCATTTT. Amino acid sequence: CASSLYGTGSSLNQPQHF.

The chain's CDR3 is CASSVSKNIQYF. DNA for the CDR3: TGTGCCAGCAGTGTTTCCAAAAACATTCAGTACTTC. The rearrangement links TRBV6-2 or TRBV6-3 to TRBJ2-4; D ambiguous. With 5 bases removed from V and 2 bases from J, the gap between germline ends came to 4 bases. This CDR3 region has 12 residues. The germline V gene has CDR1 MNHEY and CDR2 SVGEGT.

Details on this clonotype: A much larger clone is a single base away; this may be a read error. The gene calls are TRBV20-1 and TRBJ2-7, with TRBD2 matching 8 bases. There are 14 residues in the CDR3. The germline V gene encodes CDR1 DFQATT and CDR2 SNEGSKA (reference sequence). The J segment lost 5 bases and the V segment lost 5 bases, leaving 11 bases of the junction unmatched. The CDR3 sequence is CSALRAGAHHEQYF. The CDR3 DNA reads as TGCAGTGCTCTGAGAGCGGGAGCTCATCACGAGCAGTACTTC.

The gene calls are TRBV28 and TRBJ1-2; tentative D call: TRBD1 (6 bases). The germline V and J ends were trimmed by 5 bases and 3 bases, with 16 bases remaining between them. The CDR3 spans 15 residues. Germline lookup yields CDR1 MDHEN and CDR2 SYDVKM. The CDR3 region has the DNA TGTGCCAGCAGTATCCCCGCGGCAGGGGACTATGGCTACACCTTC. Protein product: CASSIPAAGDYGYTF.